This is a list of T cell receptor beta chains from one sample in a study of cytomegalovirus exposure and HLA in healthy donors. Clones were sequenced by immunoSEQ multiplex PCR, and TCRdb holds only the in-frame ones, with some missing. Here the sample spans roughly 100,000 clones, around 75% being singletons. The sample was PBMCs. All receptors derive from a man aged 35 to 55 in good health and CMV-seronegative. The CDR3 runs from the conserved cysteine through the conserved F or W. A D gene is named only where the DNA matches it firmly. The size field is filled for only some rows; it gives once, few, many or a size class.

d_call | j_call | clone_size | v_call | cdr3_aa | cdr3_nt
TRBD1 | TRBJ1-2 | - | TRBV30 | CAWSVGQGYGYTF | TGTGCCTGGAGCGTCGGACAGGGTTATGGCTACACCTTC
- | TRBJ1-5 | - | TRBV7-2 | CASSLDPPSSNQPQHF | TGTGCCAGCAGCTTAGACCCCCCGAGTAGCAATCAGCCCCAGCATTTT
TRBD2 | TRBJ2-7 | - | TRBV19 | CASGQGSGLAGERYEQYF | TGTGCCAGCGGACAGGGCTCGGGACTAGCGGGAGAACGGTACGAGCAGTACTTC
- | TRBJ2-4 | - | TRBV14 | CASSPGGIQYF | TGTGCCAGCAGCCCCGGGGGCATTCAGTACTTC
- | TRBJ1-3 | - | TRBV28 | CASSLSSLGGNTIYF | TGTGCCAGCAGTTTATCGTCTCTAGGCGGAAACACCATATATTTT
TRBD1 | TRBJ1-2 | - | TRBV30 | CAWDRGTNYGYTF | TGTGCCTGGGACAGGGGAACTAACTATGGCTACACCTTC
- | TRBJ1-1 | - | TRBV6-6 | CASSYSAGADTEAFF | TGTGCCAGCAGTTACTCGGCGGGGGCGGACACTGAAGCTTTCTTT
TRBD1 | TRBJ1-2 | - | TRBV7-8 | CASSFPGTGGNYGYTF | TGTGCCAGCAGCTTTCCCGGGACAGGGGGTAACTATGGCTACACCTTC
- | TRBJ1-5 | once | TRBV7-6 | CASSLEQGTYSNQPQHF | TGTGCCAGCAGCTTAGAGCAGGGGACCTATAGCAATCAGCCCCAGCATTTT
- | TRBJ1-2 | once | TRBV19 | CASSIDSTGIYGYTF | TGTGCCAGTAGTATAGATAGCACCGGAATCTATGGCTACACCTTC
TRBD1 | TRBJ1-1 | - | TRBV30 | CAWSVGTGGTEAFF | TGTGCCTGGAGTGTGGGAACAGGGGGTACTGAAGCTTTCTTT
TRBD1 | TRBJ1-1 | few | TRBV4-1 | CASSPGQGLENTEAFF | TGCGCCAGCAGCCCGGGACAGGGGTTGGAGAACACTGAAGCTTTCTTT
TRBD2 | TRBJ2-3 | - | TRBV4-2 | CASSQDGGGSTDTQYF | TGTGCCAGCAGCCAAGACGGCGGGGGGAGCACAGATACGCAGTATTTT
TRBD2 | TRBJ2-1 | - | TRBV5-1 | CASSPREGPSREQFF | TGCGCCAGCAGCCCCCGGGAGGGGCCCAGTAGGGAGCAGTTCTTC
TRBD1 | TRBJ2-7 | few | TRBV19 | CASRADRGGTYEQYF | TGTGCCAGTAGAGCAGACAGGGGAGGAACCTACGAGCAGTACTTC
- | TRBJ2-2 | - | TRBV29-1 | CSARTANTGELFF | TGCAGCGCCAGAACAGCAAACACCGGGGAGCTGTTTTTT
TRBD2 | TRBJ2-5 | - | TRBV4-2 | CASSQGGRGGWGETQYF | TGTGCCAGCAGCCAAGGGGGTCGGGGGGGCTGGGGAGAGACCCAGTACTTC
- | TRBJ1-4 | - | TRBV27 | CASSLEARWGGSGKLFF | TGTGCCAGCAGTTTAGAGGCTCGGTGGGGGGGCAGTGGGAAACTGTTTTTT
TRBD1 | TRBJ2-7 | once | TRBV5-1 | CASSVPPPGTGETYEQYF | TGCGCCAGCAGCGTACCTCCTCCCGGGACAGGGGAGACCTACGAGCAGTACTTC
- | TRBJ2-7 | - | TRBV19 | CASSIVSYSYEQYF | TGTGCCAGTAGTATAGTAAGCTACTCCTACGAGCAGTACTTC
TRBD2 | TRBJ2-7 | - | TRBV6-6 | CASSDFGTSGSYEQYF | TGTGCCAGCAGTGACTTCGGGACTAGCGGCTCCTACGAGCAGTACTTC
- | TRBJ1-6 | few | TRBV2 | CASSQGYNSPLHF | TGTGCCAGCAGCCAGGGGTATAATTCACCCCTCCACTTT
- | TRBJ1-1 | - | TRBV7-2 | CASSFDRQDTEAFF | TGTGCCAGCAGCTTCGACAGGCAGGACACTGAAGCTTTCTTT
TRBD1 | TRBJ2-2 | - | TRBV7-6 | CASSLVATGGSNTGELFF | TGTGCCAGCAGCTTAGTAGCGACAGGGGGTTCGAACACCGGGGAGCTGTTTTTT
- | TRBJ1-6 | once | TRBV18 | CASSPGGDNSPLHF | TGTGCCAGCTCACCAGGGGGGGATAATTCACCCCTCCACTTT
TRBD2 | TRBJ2-7 | - | TRBV19 | CASSLSGGPYEQYF | TGTGCCAGTAGTCTTAGCGGGGGACCCTACGAGCAGTACTTC
- | TRBJ2-7 | many | TRBV5-5 | CASSLSDLYEQYF | TGTGCCAGCAGCTTGTCAGATCTTTACGAGCAGTACTTC
TRBD2 | TRBJ2-7 | - | TRBV18 | CASSPFRLAGGPNEQYF | TGTGCCAGCTCACCTTTTAGACTAGCGGGAGGTCCTAACGAGCAGTACTTC
- | TRBJ2-7 | - | TRBV27 | CASSFPASEQYF | TGTGCCAGCAGTTTCCCCGCTAGCGAGCAGTACTTC
- | TRBJ2-3 | - | TRBV19 | CASSIGSRGSTDTQYF | TGTGCCAGTAGTATTGGTTCGCGGGGTAGCACAGATACGCAGTATTTT
TRBD2 | TRBJ2-3 | - | TRBV29-1 | CSVVAAGGSRDTQYF | TGCAGCGTTGTCGCCGCGGGAGGCTCGAGGGATACGCAGTATTTT
- | TRBJ2-7 | - | TRBV2 | CASLRGGGYEQYF | TGTGCCAGCCTCCGGGGAGGAGGGTACGAGCAGTACTTC
- | TRBJ1-2 | - | TRBV6-4 | CASSDQGGGGSPYGYTF | TGTGCCAGCAGTGACCAGGGAGGCGGGGGCTCCCCCTATGGCTACACCTTC
- | TRBJ1-1 | few | TRBV11-2 | CASAGVGGVNTEAFF | TGTGCCAGCGCGGGAGTAGGGGGGGTGAACACTGAAGCTTTCTTT
- | TRBJ2-2 | - | TRBV19 | CASSILSGTHTHTGELFF | TGTGCCAGTAGTATCCTATCCGGGACACATACTCACACCGGGGAGCTGTTTTTT
- | TRBJ2-3 | - | TRBV4-2 | CASSQVVGGAGDTQYF | TGTGCCAGCAGCCAAGTGGTGGGCGGGGCAGGAGATACGCAGTATTTT
- | TRBJ1-3 | few | TRBV7-9 | CASSLGGDLRNTIYF | TGTGCCAGCAGCTTAGGGGGGGACCTAAGGAACACCATATATTTT
TRBD1 | TRBJ2-5 | - | TRBV7-9 | CASSSVLTGGRETQYF | TGTGCCAGCAGTTCCGTACTGACAGGGGGCCGGGAGACCCAGTACTTC
- | TRBJ2-7 | few | TRBV4-3 | CASSQDLGQGIREQYF | TGCGCCAGCAGCCAAGATTTAGGGCAGGGAATTCGCGAGCAGTACTTC
TRBD1 | TRBJ2-7 | - | TRBV28 | CASSRQGLLGQYF | TGTGCCAGCAGCAGACAGGGGCTTTTGGGGCAGTACTTC
TRBD2 | TRBJ2-3 | few | TRBV10-1 | CASTPGLAGEAQYF | TGCGCCAGCACTCCGGGACTAGCGGGAGAAGCGCAGTATTTT
TRBD2 | TRBJ2-3 | - | TRBV12-5 | CASAPGTSGVTDTQYF | TGTGCTAGTGCCCCCGGGACTAGCGGGGTAACAGATACGCAGTATTTT
- | TRBJ1-4 | once | TRBV28 | CASSFKGEKLFF | TGTGCCAGCAGTTTTAAGGGGGAAAAACTGTTTTTT
- | TRBJ1-5 | - | TRBV10-3 | CAISDPPQGNQPQHF | TGTGCCATCAGTGACCCCCCTCAGGGTAATCAGCCCCAGCATTTT
- | TRBJ1-2 | - | TRBV28 | CASRSSRDFLGYTF | TGTGCCAGCCGATCCTCACGGGACTTCCTGGGCTACACCTTC
TRBD1 | TRBJ1-2 | once | TRBV4-1 | CASSQGDRRGYGYTF | TGCGCCAGCAGCCAAGGGGACAGGAGGGGCTATGGCTACACCTTC
TRBD1 | TRBJ1-5 | few | TRBV6-6 | CASSPGGGGGQPQHF | TGTGCCAGCAGTCCCGGAGGAGGGGGCGGTCAGCCCCAGCATTTT
- | TRBJ2-2 | once | TRBV18 | CASSPVGFSGELFF | TGTGCCAGCTCACCAGTGGGCTTCAGCGGGGAGCTGTTTTTT
TRBD1 | TRBJ1-1 | - | TRBV6-1 | CASSERQGSTEAFF | TGTGCCAGCAGTGAAAGACAGGGGAGCACTGAAGCTTTCTTT
- | TRBJ2-1 | - | TRBV27 | CASQDSFSYNEQFF | TGTGCCAGCCAGGATTCTTTCTCCTACAATGAGCAGTTCTTC
TRBD1 | TRBJ2-1 | - | TRBV10-2 | CASSEVQGYNEQFF | TGCGCCAGCAGTGAGGTACAGGGGTACAATGAGCAGTTCTTC
- | TRBJ1-1 | - | TRBV6-5 | CASSYDRKNTEAFF | TGTGCCAGCAGTTACGACAGGAAAAACACTGAAGCTTTCTTT
- | TRBJ2-6 | - | TRBV5-4 | CASSRATGVGANVLTF | TGTGCCAGCAGCCGTGCAACAGGTGTCGGGGCCAACGTCCTGACTTTC
- | TRBJ1-5 | few | TRBV5-8 | CASPTPTGNQPQHF | TGTGCCAGCCCGACGCCAACAGGGAATCAGCCCCAGCATTTT
TRBD1 | TRBJ1-5 | - | TRBV7-2 | CASSPRDRGRGQPQHF | TGTGCCAGCAGCCCCAGGGACAGGGGGCGCGGTCAGCCCCAGCATTTT